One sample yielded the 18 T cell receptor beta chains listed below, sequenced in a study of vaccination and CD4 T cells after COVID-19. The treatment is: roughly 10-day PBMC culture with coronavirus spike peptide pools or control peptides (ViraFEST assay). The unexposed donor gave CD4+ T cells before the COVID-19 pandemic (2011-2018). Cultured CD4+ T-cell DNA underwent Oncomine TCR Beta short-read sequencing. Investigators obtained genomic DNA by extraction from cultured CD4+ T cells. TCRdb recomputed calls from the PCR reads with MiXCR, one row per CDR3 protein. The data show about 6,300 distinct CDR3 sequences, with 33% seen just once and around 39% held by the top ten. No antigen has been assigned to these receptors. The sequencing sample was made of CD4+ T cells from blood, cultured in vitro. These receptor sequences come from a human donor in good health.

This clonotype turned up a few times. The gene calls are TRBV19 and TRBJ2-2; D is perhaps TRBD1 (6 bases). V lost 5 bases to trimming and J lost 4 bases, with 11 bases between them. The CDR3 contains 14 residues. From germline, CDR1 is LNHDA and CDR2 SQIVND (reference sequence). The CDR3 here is CASSGGLGTGELFF. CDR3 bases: TGTGCCAGTAGTGGGGGCCTCGGCACCGGGGAGCTGTTTTTT.

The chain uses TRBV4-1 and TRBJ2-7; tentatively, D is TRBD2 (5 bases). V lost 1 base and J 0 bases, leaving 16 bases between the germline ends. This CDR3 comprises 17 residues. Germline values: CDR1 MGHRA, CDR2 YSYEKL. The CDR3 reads CASSQGMVLRGSYEQYF. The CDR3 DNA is TGCGCCAGCAGCCAAGGAATGGTTCTACGGGGCTCCTACGAGCAGTACTTC.

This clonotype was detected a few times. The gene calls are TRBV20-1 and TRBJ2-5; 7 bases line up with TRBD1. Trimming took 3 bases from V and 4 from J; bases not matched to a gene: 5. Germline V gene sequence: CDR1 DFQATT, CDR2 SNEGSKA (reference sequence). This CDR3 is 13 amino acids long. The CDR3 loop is CSASVRTGETQYF. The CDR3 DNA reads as TGCAGTGCTAGCGTGAGGACAGGAGAGACCCAGTACTTC.

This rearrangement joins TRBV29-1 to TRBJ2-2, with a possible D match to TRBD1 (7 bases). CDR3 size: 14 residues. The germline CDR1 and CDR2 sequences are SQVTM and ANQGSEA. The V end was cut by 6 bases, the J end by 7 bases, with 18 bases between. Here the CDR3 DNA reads TGCAGCGTGCGACAGGGACTTCGAGGCGGGGAGCTGTTTTTT. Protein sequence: CSVRQGLRGGELFF.

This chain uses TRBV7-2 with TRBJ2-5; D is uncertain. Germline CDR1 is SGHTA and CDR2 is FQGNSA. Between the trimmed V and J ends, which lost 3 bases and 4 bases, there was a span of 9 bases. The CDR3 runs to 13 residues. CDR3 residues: CASSFGLGETQYF. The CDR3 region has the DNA TGTGCCAGCAGCTTTGGCCTAGGAGAGACCCAGTACTTC. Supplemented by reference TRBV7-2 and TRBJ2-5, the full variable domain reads GAGVSQSPSNKVTEKGKDVELRCDPISGHTALYWYRQSLGQGLEFLIYFQGNSAPDKSGLPSDRFSAERTGGSVSTLTIQRTQQEDSAVYLCASSFGLGETQYFGPGTRLLVL.

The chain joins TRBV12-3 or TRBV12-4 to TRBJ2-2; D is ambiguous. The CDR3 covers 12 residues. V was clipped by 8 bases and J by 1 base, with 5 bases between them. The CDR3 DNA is TGTGCCAGCGGGCAGAACACCGGGGAGCTGTTTTTT. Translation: CASGQNTGELFF.

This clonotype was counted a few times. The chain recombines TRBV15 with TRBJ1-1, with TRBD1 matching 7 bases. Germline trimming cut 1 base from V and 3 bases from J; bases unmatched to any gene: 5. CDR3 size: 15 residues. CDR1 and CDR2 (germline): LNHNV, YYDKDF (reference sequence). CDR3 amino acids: CATSRVRGRDTEAFF. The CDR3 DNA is TGTGCCACCAGCAGAGTTAGGGGGCGGGACACTGAAGCTTTCTTT.

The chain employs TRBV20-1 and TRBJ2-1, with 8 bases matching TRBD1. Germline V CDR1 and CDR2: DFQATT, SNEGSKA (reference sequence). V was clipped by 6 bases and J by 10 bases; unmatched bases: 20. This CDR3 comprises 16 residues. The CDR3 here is CSAPTVLGQGGNEQFF. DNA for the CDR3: TGCAGTGCCCCGACGGTCCTAGGACAGGGTGGAAACGAGCAGTTCTTC.

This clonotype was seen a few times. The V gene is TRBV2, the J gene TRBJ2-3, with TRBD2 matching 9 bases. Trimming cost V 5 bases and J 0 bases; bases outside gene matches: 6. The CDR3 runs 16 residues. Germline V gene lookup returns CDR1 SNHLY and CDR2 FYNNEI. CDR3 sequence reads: CASSLLAGQSTDTQYF. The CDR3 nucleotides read TGTGCCAGCAGTTTGCTAGCGGGACAAAGCACAGATACGCAGTATTTT.

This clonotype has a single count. CDR3 DNA: TGTGCCAGCAGGGAGGGAACCGGGGAGCTGTTTTTT. It is translated as CASREGTGELFF. This sequence joins TRBV6-1 and TRBJ2-2, with a possible D match to TRBD2 (6 bases). This CDR3 has 12 amino acids. Trimming shortened V by 6 bases and J by 5 bases, and 7 bases separated the two germline ends. Germline assignment: CDR1 MNHNS and CDR2 SASEGT.

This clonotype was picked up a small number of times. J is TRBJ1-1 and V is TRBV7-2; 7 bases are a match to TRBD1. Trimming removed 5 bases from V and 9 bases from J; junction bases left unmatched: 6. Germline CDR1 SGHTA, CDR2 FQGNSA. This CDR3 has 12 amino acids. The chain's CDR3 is CASSGQESKAFF. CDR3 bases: TGTGCCAGCAGCGGACAGGAGTCCAAAGCTTTCTTT.

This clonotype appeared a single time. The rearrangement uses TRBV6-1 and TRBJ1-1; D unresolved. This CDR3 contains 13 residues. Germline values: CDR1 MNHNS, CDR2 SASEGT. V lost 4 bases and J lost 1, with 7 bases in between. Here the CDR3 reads CASSAQWNTEAFF. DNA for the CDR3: TGTGCCAGCAGTGCCCAATGGAACACTGAAGCTTTCTTT.

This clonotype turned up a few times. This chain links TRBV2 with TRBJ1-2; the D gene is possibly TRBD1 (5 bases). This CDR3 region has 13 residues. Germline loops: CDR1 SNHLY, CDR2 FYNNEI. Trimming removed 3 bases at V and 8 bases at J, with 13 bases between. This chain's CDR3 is CASSETGWGGYTF. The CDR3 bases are TGTGCCAGCAGTGAGACGGGTTGGGGCGGCTACACCTTC.

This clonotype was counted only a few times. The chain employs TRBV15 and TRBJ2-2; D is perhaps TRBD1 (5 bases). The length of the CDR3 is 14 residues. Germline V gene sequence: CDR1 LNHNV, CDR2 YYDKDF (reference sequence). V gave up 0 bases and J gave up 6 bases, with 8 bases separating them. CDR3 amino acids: CATSREQESGELFF. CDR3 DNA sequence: TGTGCCACCAGCAGAGAACAGGAGTCCGGGGAGCTGTTTTTT.

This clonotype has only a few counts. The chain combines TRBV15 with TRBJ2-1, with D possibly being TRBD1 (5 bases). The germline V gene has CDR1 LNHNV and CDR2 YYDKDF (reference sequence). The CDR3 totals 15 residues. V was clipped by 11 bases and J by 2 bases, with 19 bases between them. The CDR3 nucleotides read TGTGCCGCCTCCAGGGAAGGCTCTCCCTACAATGAGCAGTTCTTC. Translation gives CAASREGSPYNEQFF.

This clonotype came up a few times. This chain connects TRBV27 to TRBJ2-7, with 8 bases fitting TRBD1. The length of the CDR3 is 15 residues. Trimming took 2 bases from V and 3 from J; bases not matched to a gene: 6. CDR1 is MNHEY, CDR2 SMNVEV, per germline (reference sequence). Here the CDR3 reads CASSLRGDRGYEQYF. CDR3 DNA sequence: TGTGCCAGCAGTTTAAGGGGTGACAGGGGCTACGAGCAGTACTTC.

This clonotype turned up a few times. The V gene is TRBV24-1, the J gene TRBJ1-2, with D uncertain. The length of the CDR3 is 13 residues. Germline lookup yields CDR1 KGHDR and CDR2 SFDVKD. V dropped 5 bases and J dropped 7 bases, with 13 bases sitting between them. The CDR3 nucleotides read TGTGCCACCAGTGTTCGGGGTGAGGGTGGCTACACCTTC. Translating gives CATSVRGEGGYTF.

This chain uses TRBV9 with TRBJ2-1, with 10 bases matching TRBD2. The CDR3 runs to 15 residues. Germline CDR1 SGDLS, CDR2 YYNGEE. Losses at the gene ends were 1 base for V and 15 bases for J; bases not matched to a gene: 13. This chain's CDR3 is CASSVSGTSARGVFF. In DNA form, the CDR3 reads TGTGCCAGCAGCGTATCCGGGACTAGCGCCCGGGGGGTGTTCTTC.